The 15 T cell receptor beta chains below all came from one sample that was sequenced in a study of neurological immune-mediated disorders. TCRdb redid the calling of the 5' RACE reads with MiXCR, one entry per CDR3 protein. The sample has about 48,000 distinct CDR3 sequences, about 23% seen once. The source material was PBMCs. These receptors came from an older woman in good health.

The chain uses TRBV7-2 and TRBJ2-7; D ambiguous. The length of the CDR3 is 16 residues. Germline values: CDR1 SGHTA, CDR2 FQGNSA. V was cut by 5 bases and J by 3 bases, with 20 bases left in between. The CDR3 nucleotides read TGTGCCAGCAGCCATCCGGCCTCCAACTTAATCTACGAGCAGTACTTC. Translating it yields CASSHPASNLIYEQYF.

This clonotype has at least ten counts. In DNA form, the CDR3 reads TGTGCCACCAGCACCCGACAGGGGGCCTACAATGAGCAGTTCTTC. The encoded protein is CATSTRQGAYNEQFF. The V call is TRBV15, the J call TRBJ2-1; 9 positions match TRBD1. Germline CDR1 LNHNV, CDR2 YYDKDF (reference sequence). The CDR3 totals 15 residues. The V and J ends lost 4 bases and 2 bases, in that order; junction bases with no gene match: 3. Using reference TRBV15 and TRBJ2-1 for the parts outside the CDR3, the full variable domain is DAMVIQNPRYQVTQFGKPVTLSCSQTLNHNVMYWYQQKSSQAPKLLFHYYDKDFNNEADTPDNFQSRRPNTSFCFLDIRSPGLGDTAMYLCATSTRQGAYNEQFFGPGTRLTVL.

The V call is TRBV20-1, the J call TRBJ1-5; 9 nucleotides agree with TRBD1. The CDR3 is made up of 15 amino acids. CDR1 and CDR2 from the germline V gene are DFQATT and SNEGSKA (reference sequence). V trimming: 2 bases; J trimming: 4 bases; junction bases outside the gene matches: 6. Written as DNA, the CDR3 is TGCAGTGCTAGATGGTCGGGACAGGGTAATCAGCCCCAGCATTTT. Its protein product is CSARWSGQGNQPQHF.

In this sample, this clonotype turned up many times. The chain uses TRBV7-2 and TRBJ1-1; D possibly corresponds to TRBD1 (5 bases). Trimming removed 3 bases at V and 10 bases at J, with 18 bases between. CDR1 and CDR2 from the germline V gene are SGHTA and FQGNSA. The CDR3 has 14 residues. CDR3 sequence reads: CASSFPGDGVGAFF. The CDR3 DNA sequence: TGTGCCAGCAGCTTTCCGGGGGACGGGGTAGGAGCTTTCTTT.

This clonotype was counted many times. This chain connects TRBV5-1 to TRBJ2-6; TRBD2 might be the D (6 bases). CDR1 is SGHRS and CDR2 is YFSETQ in the germline V gene. V lost 4 bases and J 0 bases, leaving 14 bases between the germline ends. This CDR3 has 17 amino acids. CDR3 in amino acids: CASSQGTLSSGANVLTF. The DNA for the CDR3 is TGCGCCAGCAGCCAAGGGACTTTAAGCTCTGGGGCCAACGTCCTGACTTTC.

The CDR3 region has the DNA TGTGCCAGCGGTCTAGCGAGGGGGGAGCTGTTTTTT. This translates into CASGLARGELFF. The chain links TRBV2 to TRBJ2-2; D is perhaps TRBD2 (6 bases). Germline CDR1 and CDR2: SNHLY and FYNNEI. The CDR3 extends over 12 amino acids. Trimming took 8 bases from V and 8 from J, leaving 12 bases between them.

This clonotype was counted many times. The chain carries TRBV20-1 and TRBJ2-7, with 7 bases lining up with TRBD2. Germline lookup yields CDR1 DFQATT and CDR2 SNEGSKA (reference sequence). V was clipped by 4 bases and J by 0 bases; unmatched bases: 3. The CDR3 is made up of 13 amino acids. CDR3 in DNA: TGCAGTGCTATGGGGGGGTACTCCTACGAGCAGTACTTC. Translating it yields CSAMGGYSYEQYF.

This clonotype was counted at least ten times. The J gene is TRBJ2-1, the V gene TRBV5-1; D ambiguous. Trimming removed 4 bases at V and 0 bases at J, with 8 bases between. This CDR3 spans 14 amino acids. Germline V CDR1 and CDR2: SGHRS, YFSETQ. The CDR3 region is CASSGYSSYNEQFF. The CDR3 DNA reads TGCGCCAGCAGCGGGTATAGCTCCTACAATGAGCAGTTCTTC.

The CDR3 DNA is TGTGCCAGCTCACCCCCAGGTAGCACAGATACGCAGTATTTT. It yields the protein CASSPPGSTDTQYF. The chain carries TRBV18 and TRBJ2-3; D is undetermined. Trimming pared 3 bases from V and 0 bases from J, leaving 7 bases between. Germline CDR1 is KGHSH and CDR2 is LQKENI. This CDR3 comprises 14 residues.

Many counts were recorded for this clonotype. The chain has TRBV5-6 and TRBJ2-1; 11 bases are shared with TRBD2. V was pared by 4 bases and J by 4 bases, with 16 bases of the junction left unmatched. There are 19 residues in the CDR3. The V gene's germline CDR1 is SGHDT and CDR2 YYEEEE. CDR3 coding DNA: TGTGCCAGCAGCCTACCGGGACTAGCGGCCCGCGAGGGGTACAATGAGCAGTTCTTC. Its protein is CASSLPGLAAREGYNEQFF.

At least ten counts were recorded for this clonotype. This chain joins TRBV12-3 or TRBV12-4 and TRBJ2-1, with 8 bases aligning to TRBD2. There are 15 residues in the CDR3. J lost 3 bases, V lost 6 bases, and 7 bases had no gene match. CDR3 loop: CASSPQREIYNEQFF. CDR3 in DNA: TGTGCCAGCAGCCCCCAGCGGGAGATCTACAATGAGCAGTTCTTC.

The rearrangement links TRBV2 to TRBJ2-3; the D gene is possibly TRBD2 (5 bases). This CDR3 has 16 residues. Germline CDR1 SNHLY, CDR2 FYNNEI. V was clipped by 0 bases and J by 4 bases, with 14 bases between them. The CDR3 DNA is TGTGCCAGCAGTGAAGCGCAGGTCCCCGGGGCAGATACGCAGTATTTT. Its protein is CASSEAQVPGADTQYF.

This clonotype has at least ten counts. The chain has TRBV4-1 and TRBJ2-3; D call uncertain. Between the trimmed V and J ends, which lost 4 bases and 3 bases, there was a span of 11 bases. Germline values: CDR1 MGHRA, CDR2 YSYEKL. This CDR3 comprises 14 residues. The CDR3 here is CASSPFRLTDTQYF. As DNA, the CDR3 is TGCGCCAGCAGCCCCTTTAGATTGACAGATACGCAGTATTTT.

This clonotype was seen many times. CDR3 DNA: TGTGCCAGCAGTCTCGCGCCAGATCAGCCCCAGCATTTT. It yields the protein CASSLAPDQPQHF. The rearrangement uses TRBV25-1 and TRBJ1-5; D call uncertain. The CDR3 has 13 amino acids. Germline V CDR1 and CDR2: MGHDK, SYGVNS. The germline V and J ends were trimmed by 5 bases and 5 bases, with 10 bases remaining between them.

This clonotype was counted many times. The chain couples TRBV5-1 to TRBJ2-7, with 9 bases matching TRBD1. This CDR3 spans 17 amino acids. Germline lookup yields CDR1 SGHRS and CDR2 YFSETQ. V lost 2 bases and J lost 5; bases outside the gene matches: 14. The CDR3 loop reads CASSLGPLGQGSDEQYF. CDR3 in DNA: TGCGCCAGCAGCTTAGGTCCTTTGGGACAGGGTAGCGACGAGCAGTACTTC.